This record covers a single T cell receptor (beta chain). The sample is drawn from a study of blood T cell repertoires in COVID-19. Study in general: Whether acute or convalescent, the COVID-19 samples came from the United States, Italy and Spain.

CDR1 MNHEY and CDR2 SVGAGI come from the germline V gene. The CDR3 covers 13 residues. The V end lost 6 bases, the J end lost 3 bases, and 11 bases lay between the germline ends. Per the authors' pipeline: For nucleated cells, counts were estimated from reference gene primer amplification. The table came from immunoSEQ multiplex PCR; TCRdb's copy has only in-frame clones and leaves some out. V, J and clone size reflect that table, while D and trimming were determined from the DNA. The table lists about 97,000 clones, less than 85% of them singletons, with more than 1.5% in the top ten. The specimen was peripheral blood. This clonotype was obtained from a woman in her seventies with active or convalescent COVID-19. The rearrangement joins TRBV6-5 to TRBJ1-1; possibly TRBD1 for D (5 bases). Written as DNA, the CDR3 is TGTGCCAGCAGAAGCGACAGCTACACTGAAGCTTTCTTT. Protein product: CASRSDSYTEAFF.